These 19 T cell receptor beta chains were all obtained from the same sample, sequenced in a study of blood T cell repertoires in COVID-19. Produced via immunoSEQ multiplex PCR; TCRdb's table is partial and in-frame only. Counted here are about 670,000 clones, approximately 90% occurring once; the ten biggest clones make up approximately 0.25%. The sample was peripheral blood. The receptors here all came from a woman aged 18-29 years with acute or convalescent COVID-19.

V usage is TRBV7-9 and J usage is TRBJ1-2, with D tentatively TRBD1 (6 bases). This CDR3 is 16 amino acids long. The ends were cut back, 1 base at V and 5 bases at J, with 17 bases in the middle. Germline V lookup: CDR1 SEHNR, CDR2 FQNEAQ (reference sequence). CDR3 bases: TGTGCCAGCAGCTTAGGGACAGCCTCGCTGTGGTATGGCTACACCTTC. Protein product: CASSLGTASLWYGYTF.

This chain uses TRBV3-1 (or the pseudogene TRBV3-2) with TRBJ1-1, with 8 bases lining up with TRBD1. The germline V gene encodes CDR1 LGHDT and CDR2 YNNKEL (reference sequence). There are 16 residues in the CDR3. J was trimmed by 4 bases and V by 3 bases; bases with no gene match: 10. Written as DNA, the CDR3 is TGTGCCAGCAGCCACAGTCGACAGGGGTGGGCCACTGAAGCTTTCTTT. This codes for CASSHSRQGWATEAFF.

The chain combines TRBV6-4 with TRBJ2-2, with D perhaps TRBD2 (7 bases). The CDR3 spans 15 residues. Germline loops: CDR1 MRHNA, CDR2 SNTAGT. The V and J ends lost 5 bases and 4 bases respectively, with 14 bases between them. CDR3: CASSPEGGPTGELFF. CDR3 nucleotide sequence: TGTGCCAGCAGTCCGGAGGGGGGGCCCACCGGGGAGCTGTTTTTT.

The V gene is TRBV14, the J gene TRBJ1-1, with D possibly TRBD1 on 6 matching bases. Trimming took 4 bases from V and 5 from J, leaving 14 bases between them. The germline gives CDR1 SGHDN, CDR2 FVKESK. The CDR3 length is 14 residues. The CDR3: CASSLLGASTEAFF. Here the CDR3 DNA reads TGTGCCAGCAGCCTTCTGGGGGCCTCAACTGAAGCTTTCTTT.

This chain joins TRBV14 and TRBJ1-1, with D unresolved. V dropped 4 bases and J dropped 3 bases, with 15 bases sitting between them. The germline CDR1 and CDR2 sequences are SGHDN and FVKESK. There are 15 residues in the CDR3. DNA for the CDR3: TGTGCCAGCAGCCCGTTTGATGGCTCTTACACTGAAGCTTTCTTT. Translation gives CASSPFDGSYTEAFF.

The chain joins TRBV6-4 to TRBJ2-6; perhaps TRBD1 as D (5 bases). CDR3 length: 15 amino acids. Trimming pared 6 bases from V and 0 bases from J, leaving 9 bases between. Germline CDR1 reads MRHNA; CDR2 reads SNTAGT. The DNA of the CDR3 is TGTGCCAGCAGCAAAGGGGCCTCTGGGGCCAACGTCCTGACTTTC. The encoded protein is CASSKGASGANVLTF.

This sequence joins TRBV7-9 and TRBJ1-5, with D hard to call. The germline gives CDR1 SEHNR, CDR2 FQNEAQ (reference sequence). The CDR3 has 14 residues. This CDR3 is CAALPGKRNQPQHF. The CDR3 DNA reads as TGTGCAGCCTTACCGGGGAAAAGAAATCAGCCCCAGCATTTT.

V usage is TRBV11-2 and J usage is TRBJ2-7, with 8 nucleotides matching TRBD1. J gave up 6 bases and V 4 bases, and 11 bases lay outside the gene matches. Germline V gives CDR1 SGHAT, CDR2 FQNNGV. The CDR3 is 15 amino acids. CDR3 bases: TGTGCCAGCAGCTCAGTCAGGGGGCGCATCACCGAGCAGTACTTC. Its protein is CASSSVRGRITEQYF.

J is TRBJ1-1 and V is TRBV5-1, with TRBD1 matching 7 bases. This CDR3 contains 12 residues. Germline CDR1 reads SGHRS; CDR2 reads YFSETQ. J was trimmed by 10 bases and V by 0 bases; bases with no gene match: 3. CDR3 sequence: CASSLEGAGAFF. The CDR3 nucleotides are TGCGCCAGCAGCTTGGAGGGGGCAGGAGCTTTCTTT.

This clone was picked up one time. The same CDR3 can be traced to other DNA sequences in this sample. The chain links TRBV9 to TRBJ2-7; 9 nucleotides match TRBD1. The germline V gene has CDR1 SGDLS and CDR2 YYNGEE. V shed 0 bases, J shed 3 bases, and the junction held 1 base outside the gene matches. This CDR3 is 14 amino acids long. DNA for the CDR3: TGTGCCAGCAGCGTAGAGGGACAGGGCTACGAGCAGTACTTC. It is translated as CASSVEGQGYEQYF.

A few counts support this clone. The chain is built from TRBV24-1 and TRBJ1-1; D is ambiguous. Between the trimmed V and J ends, which lost 4 bases and 5 bases, there was a span of 10 bases. CDR3 length: 13 amino acids. Per germline, CDR1 KGHDR and CDR2 SFDVKD. The CDR3 bases are TGTGCCACCAGTGAAGGAGGGAGTACTGAAGCTTTCTTT. Translation gives CATSEGGSTEAFF.

The chain has TRBV5-6 and TRBJ2-1; 9 bases map to TRBD2. The germline V gene encodes CDR1 SGHDT and CDR2 YYEEEE. The junction had 12 bases not matched to a gene; V was cut back by 1 base and J by 10 bases. This CDR3 is built from 16 residues. The CDR3 nucleotides are TGTGCCAGCAGCTTGTTATCGCTAGCGGGGAAGAGGGAGCAGTTCTTC. Translating gives CASSLLSLAGKREQFF.

V usage is TRBV10-3 and J usage is TRBJ2-1, with D possibly being TRBD2 (5 bases). V was trimmed by 0 bases and J by 14 bases, leaving 14 bases between them. This CDR3 is built from 13 residues. Germline CDR1 reads ENHRY; CDR2 reads SYGVKD. CDR3 region: CAISESSGLEEFF. The CDR3, as DNA: TGTGCCATCAGTGAGTCGTCGGGGTTGGAGGAGTTCTTC.

The chain combines TRBV7-9 with TRBJ2-1; 10 nucleotides line up with TRBD1. The J segment lost 2 bases and the V segment lost 5 bases, leaving 6 bases of the junction unmatched. This CDR3 region has 16 residues. Germline V gene sequence: CDR1 SEHNR, CDR2 FQNEAQ (reference sequence). The CDR3 DNA is TGTGCCAGCAGCCCAGGGACAGGGGTTGCCTACAATGAGCAGTTCTTC. Protein: CASSPGTGVAYNEQFF.

This chain joins TRBV7-2 and TRBJ1-5; 7 bases line up with TRBD1. Trimming took 4 bases from V and 6 from J; bases not matched to a gene: 12. The CDR3 is 16 residues long. CDR1 is SGHTA, CDR2 FQGNSA, per germline. The CDR3 reads CASSSGRPGGLQPQHF. The CDR3 region has the DNA TGTGCCAGCAGCTCAGGACGCCCAGGGGGGCTTCAGCCCCAGCATTTT.

The chain joins TRBV3-1 (or the pseudogene TRBV3-2) to TRBJ2-3, with D possibly matching TRBD1 (5 bases). The CDR3 covers 16 residues. Per germline, CDR1 LGHDT and CDR2 YNNKEL (reference sequence). V shed 4 bases and J shed 0 bases, with 14 bases lying between them. The CDR3 DNA reads as TGTGCCAGCAGCCCAGGGATATACGGAAGCACAGATACGCAGTATTTT. This codes for CASSPGIYGSTDTQYF.

The chain carries TRBV7-9 and TRBJ1-2; possible D gene TRBD1, 5 bases. The CDR3 extends over 13 amino acids. Germline-derived CDR1 and CDR2 are SEHNR and FQNEAQ (reference sequence). V was trimmed by 6 bases and J by 3 bases, leaving 11 bases between them. For the CDR3, the DNA is TGTGCCAGCAGTTTCCTCAGGGACTATGGCTACACCTTC. Protein product: CASSFLRDYGYTF.

CDR3 amino acids: CASRGSTGGSYEQYF. Here the CDR3 DNA reads TGTGCCAGCAGGGGTTCGACAGGGGGCTCCTACGAGCAGTACTTC. The rearrangement uses TRBV2 and TRBJ2-7; 9 bases match TRBD1. With 6 bases clipped from V and 0 bases from J, the junction kept 6 bases outside the gene matches. Germline V gene sequence: CDR1 SNHLY, CDR2 FYNNEI. This CDR3 comprises 15 residues.

The chain carries TRBV7-2 and TRBJ1-6, with 7 bases identical to TRBD1. With V trimmed by 6 bases and J by 10 bases, 12 bases remained unmatched. The CDR3 consists of 15 residues. Looked up from germline, CDR1 is SGHTA and CDR2 is FQGNSA. The CDR3 region has the DNA TGTGCCAGCAGTTATCAAGCTGGAGGGGGCTCACCCCTCCACTTT. Residues: CASSYQAGGGSPLHF.